Following are 21 T cell receptor beta chains from one sample sequenced in a study of blood T cells in healthy people across ages. A second PCR, run for roughly 7 to 12 cycles, used a sample-barcoded 5' primer plus a J-beta primer mix. One entry per CDR3 protein results from TCRdb running MiXCR on the 5' RACE reads. The sample yields approximately 800,000 distinct CDR3 sequences, 46% seen once. Sequenced input: blood. Every receptor here comes from a man older than 75 in good health.

The V gene is TRBV9, the J gene TRBJ1-1, with D unresolved. The germline V and J ends were trimmed by 7 bases and 3 bases, with 13 bases remaining between them. CDR1 is SGDLS, CDR2 YYNGEE, per germline. The CDR3 runs to 13 residues. CDR3 nucleotide sequence: TGTGCCAGCGGCTTCAGTCGGGACACTGAAGCTTTCTTT. Protein product: CASGFSRDTEAFF.

This clonotype has only a few counts. CDR3 in amino acids: CASSQRRTSAGANEQFF. The CDR3 bases are TGTGCCAGCAGTCAAAGAAGGACTAGCGCTGGGGCCAATGAGCAGTTCTTC. The rearrangement uses TRBV28 and TRBJ2-1; 9 bases map to TRBD2. V was pared by 5 bases and J by 6 bases, with 14 bases of the junction left unmatched. Germline-derived CDR1 and CDR2 are MDHEN and SYDVKM. The CDR3 length is 17 residues. Looking up the rest from reference TRBV28 and TRBJ2-1 gives the full variable domain: DVKVTQSSRYLVKRTGEKVFLECVQDMDHENMFWYRQDPGLGLRLIYFSYDVKMKEKGDIPEGYSVSREKKERFSLILESASTNQTSMYLCASSQRRTSAGANEQFFGPGTRLTVL.

This clonotype occurred many times. V usage is TRBV20-1 and J usage is TRBJ2-5; 12 nucleotides align to TRBD2. CDR1 is DFQATT, CDR2 SNEGSKA, per germline (reference sequence). With V trimmed by 6 bases and J by 4 bases, 9 bases remained unmatched. CDR3 length: 15 residues. The CDR3 bases are TGCAGTGCCCACGGACTAGCGGGAAGGTCAGAGACCCAGTACTTC. Amino acids: CSAHGLAGRSETQYF.

Turning to this clonotype: A much larger clone sits a single nucleotide away, making a read error possible. This sequence joins TRBV6-6 and TRBJ2-1; D gene uncertain. V lost 4 bases to trimming and J lost 9 bases, with 13 bases between them. Germline V gene data show CDR1 as MNHNY and CDR2 as SVGAGI (reference sequence). The CDR3 totals 13 residues. CDR3 bases: TGTGCCAGCAGTTTGCGGCTAGACACTGAGCAGTTCTTC. It translates to CASSLRLDTEQFF.

For this clonotype: A much larger clone differs from this one at a single base, so this may be a read error. This chain connects TRBV27 to TRBJ2-7; 10 nucleotides agree with TRBD2. From germline, CDR1 is MNHEY and CDR2 SMNVEV (reference sequence). The CDR3 contains 16 residues. The V segment lost 5 bases and the J segment 7 bases; nucleotides outside the gene matches: 14. The CDR3 nucleotides are TGTGCCAGCAGTACGATCAGCGGGGGGGCGTACAATGAGCAGTACTTC. Amino acids: CASSTISGGAYNEQYF.

This clonotype turned up a few times. The rearrangement links TRBV19 to TRBJ1-1; D is unclear. Germline CDR1 LNHDA, CDR2 SQIVND (reference sequence). Trimming left V 0 bases short and J 10 bases short, with 15 bases between. The CDR3 totals 14 residues. CDR3 loop: CASSIDRRRAGAFF. The DNA for the CDR3 is TGTGCCAGTAGTATAGACCGGCGGCGGGCAGGAGCTTTCTTT. The variable domain in full, with the rest retrieved from reference TRBV19 and TRBJ1-1, is DGGITQSPKYLFRKEGQNVTLSCEQNLNHDAMYWYRQDPGQGLRLIYYSQIVNDFQKGDIAEGYSVSREKKESFPLTVTSAQKNPTAFYLCASSIDRRRAGAFFGQGTRLTVV.

This clonotype appeared a few times. The V call is TRBV7-2, the J call TRBJ2-3; 7 nucleotides match TRBD1. This CDR3 is 17 amino acids long. The V segment lost 4 bases and the J segment 8 bases; nucleotides outside the gene matches: 18. The germline V gene encodes CDR1 SGHTA and CDR2 FQGNSA. CDR3: CASSSTGVRGREVTQYF. The CDR3 bases are TGTGCCAGCAGCTCTACAGGGGTGAGGGGTCGCGAAGTTACGCAGTATTTT.

In this sample, this clonotype turned up a few times. V usage is TRBV10-3 and J usage is TRBJ2-1, with 12 positions matching TRBD2. Germline V CDR1 and CDR2: ENHRY, SYGVKD. V gave up 4 bases and J gave up 10 bases; unmatched junction bases: 8. This CDR3 is built from 15 residues. The chain's CDR3 is CAISGLGLAGIEQFF. CDR3 in DNA: TGTGCCATCAGTGGACTCGGACTAGCGGGGATAGAGCAGTTCTTC.

This clonotype was seen only a few times. The V and J genes are TRBV20-1 and TRBJ2-3; D is unresolved. V was pared by 5 bases and J by 4 bases, with 10 bases between. CDR1 DFQATT and CDR2 SNEGSKA come from the germline V gene (reference sequence). The CDR3 consists of 12 residues. Written as DNA, the CDR3 is TGCAGTGCTCTGCTCCCCGCAGATACGCAGTATTTT. It translates to CSALLPADTQYF.

This sequence joins TRBV9 and TRBJ2-6; D is unresolved. V dropped 2 bases and J dropped 1 base, with 7 bases sitting between them. CDR1 SGDLS and CDR2 YYNGEE come from the germline V gene. The CDR3 is 15 amino acids. This chain's CDR3 is CASSVAGSGANVLTF. The CDR3 region has the DNA TGTGCCAGCAGCGTGGCAGGATCTGGGGCCAACGTCCTGACTTTC.

The V gene is TRBV5-1, the J gene TRBJ2-4; 8 positions match TRBD2. Trimming cost V 4 bases and J 13 bases; bases outside gene matches: 16. Germline V CDR1 and CDR2: SGHRS, YFSETQ. CDR3 size: 15 residues. CDR3: CASSPPGLGTYGQYF. The DNA for the CDR3 is TGCGCCAGCAGCCCCCCGGGACTAGGGACCTACGGGCAGTACTTC.

This clonotype was seen a few times. V usage is TRBV27 and J usage is TRBJ2-2; no definite D call. Looked up from germline, CDR1 is MNHEY and CDR2 is SMNVEV (reference sequence). CDR3 length equals 16 residues. V lost 5 bases, J lost 2 bases, and 15 bases lay in between. The CDR3 reads CASSPRTATNTGELFF. In DNA, the CDR3 is TGTGCCAGCAGTCCACGGACGGCTACTAACACCGGGGAGCTGTTTTTT.

This clonotype was recorded only once. This chain connects TRBV20-1 to TRBJ2-1; 9 positions match TRBD2. The germline gives CDR1 DFQATT, CDR2 SNEGSKA (reference sequence). CDR3 length: 16 amino acids. V trimming: 4 bases; J trimming: 7 bases; junction bases outside the gene matches: 14. The CDR3 is CSAKGEAGGRKNEQFF. For the CDR3, the DNA is TGCAGTGCTAAGGGTGAGGCGGGAGGGCGTAAGAATGAGCAGTTCTTC.

At least ten counts were recorded for this clonotype. The rearrangement uses TRBV12-3 or TRBV12-4 and TRBJ2-1; TRBD1 aligns across 9 bases. The CDR3 runs 15 residues. Losses at the gene ends were 3 bases for V and 2 bases for J; bases not matched to a gene: 2. The CDR3 sequence: CASSFRDRAYNEQFF. The CDR3 bases are TGTGCCAGCAGTTTCCGGGACAGGGCCTACAATGAGCAGTTCTTC.

The chain uses TRBV27 and TRBJ2-7; 10 bases match TRBD2. The CDR3 runs to 14 residues. V dropped 3 bases and J dropped 3; count of bases not matched to a gene: 2. CDR1 MNHEY and CDR2 SMNVEV come from the germline V gene (reference sequence). CDR3 in DNA: TGTGCCAGCAGTTTGAGCGGGAGGGTCTACGAGCAGTACTTC. Its protein is CASSLSGRVYEQYF.

The chain links TRBV29-1 to TRBJ2-6; the D call may be TRBD1 or TRBD2 (5 bases each). Germline assignment: CDR1 SQVTM and CDR2 ANQGSEA. Deletions cut 8 bases from V and 2 bases from J, with 16 bases between. This CDR3 spans 15 amino acids. In nucleotides, the CDR3 is TGCAGCATAGGAGAGGGGCTAACTGGGGCCAACGTCCTGACTTTC. Amino acid sequence: CSIGEGLTGANVLTF.

This clonotype was seen many times. V usage is TRBV6-5 and J usage is TRBJ2-3; the match to TRBD2 covers 11 bases. V lost 2 bases and J lost 2; bases outside the gene matches: 15. The CDR3 is 20 amino acids. CDR1 MNHEY and CDR2 SVGAGI come from the germline V gene. The CDR3 region is CASSYGSGRALRLNTDTQYF. CDR3 sequence (DNA): TGTGCCAGCAGTTACGGTAGCGGGAGGGCGTTGCGTTTGAACACAGATACGCAGTATTTT.

This clonotype was detected once. V usage is TRBV10-3 and J usage is TRBJ2-5, with D perhaps matching TRBD2 (6 bases). Germline loops: CDR1 ENHRY, CDR2 SYGVKD. This CDR3 has 12 residues. With 0 bases removed from V and 11 bases from J, the gap between germline ends came to 10 bases. This CDR3 reads CAISESTSVQYF. CDR3 in DNA: TGTGCCATCAGTGAGTCGACTAGTGTGCAGTACTTC.

The rearrangement joins TRBV29-1 to TRBJ2-3; 8 nucleotides agree with TRBD2. V gave up 4 bases and J gave up 2 bases; unmatched junction bases: 5. The CDR3 spans 14 residues. CDR1 is SQVTM and CDR2 is ANQGSEA in the germline V gene. The DNA of the CDR3 is TGCAGCGTTGCAGCGGGGGCTCTCACAGATACGCAGTATTTT. The encoded protein is CSVAAGALTDTQYF.

This clonotype appeared a few times. The chain uses TRBV20-1 and TRBJ2-3; tentative D call: TRBD2 (5 bases). Germline V CDR1 and CDR2: DFQATT, SNEGSKA (reference sequence). This CDR3 spans 13 amino acids. Trimming removed 2 bases at V and 1 base at J, with 7 bases between. CDR3 sequence: CSARLAGTDTQYF. CDR3 DNA: TGCAGTGCTAGACTAGCCGGCACAGATACGCAGTATTTT.

This clonotype was seen repeatedly, ten times or more. The chain links TRBV3-1 to TRBJ2-5; D gene uncertain. This CDR3 region has 13 residues. The germline V gene encodes CDR1 LGHDT and CDR2 YNNKEL (reference sequence). V lost 0 bases, J lost 7 bases, and 9 bases lay in between. In DNA, the CDR3 is TGTGCCAGCAGCCAAGATGCACCGGGGACCCAGTACTTC. Amino acid sequence: CASSQDAPGTQYF.